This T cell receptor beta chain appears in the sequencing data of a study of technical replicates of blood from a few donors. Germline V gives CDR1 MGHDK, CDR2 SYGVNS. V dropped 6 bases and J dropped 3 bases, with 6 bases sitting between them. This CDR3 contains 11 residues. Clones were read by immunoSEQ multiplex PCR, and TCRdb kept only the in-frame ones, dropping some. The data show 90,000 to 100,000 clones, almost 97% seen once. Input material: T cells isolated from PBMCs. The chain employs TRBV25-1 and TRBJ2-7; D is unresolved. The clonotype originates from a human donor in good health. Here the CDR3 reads CASSRNYEQYF. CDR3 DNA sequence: TGTGCCAGCAGCCGTAACTACGAGCAGTACTTC.